These 24 T cell receptor beta chains came from one sample sequenced in a study of T cell repertoires in cytomegalovirus infection. These receptors' targets are unknown. TCRdb passed the reads through MiXCR, listing each CDR3 protein once. The table shows about a million distinct CDR3 sequences, with more than 25% occurring only once. Sequencing used cultured CD8+ T cells from PBMCs, obtained from culture after CMV antigen stimulation. The receptors come from a human donor in good health (CMV status not recorded). Some clones in this sample may be carry-over from other donors' samples.

The genes are TRBV27 and TRBJ2-1; weak D call: TRBD2 (5 bases). This CDR3 is 15 amino acids long. Trimming removed 5 bases at V and 6 bases at J, with 17 bases between. The germline CDR1 and CDR2 sequences are MNHEY and SMNVEV (reference sequence). The CDR3 spells CASSNSVGGLNEQFF. The CDR3 DNA sequence: TGTGCCAGCAGTAATTCTGTCGGAGGACTCAATGAGCAGTTCTTC.

This chain links TRBV27 with TRBJ1-5; D gene uncertain. V dropped 2 bases and J dropped 5 bases, with 10 bases sitting between them. Germline CDR1 and CDR2: MNHEY and SMNVEV (reference sequence). This CDR3 is built from 14 residues. DNA for the CDR3: TGTGCCAGCAGTTTAATTTTGGGAGATCAGCCCCAGCATTTT. This encodes CASSLILGDQPQHF.

This clonotype was observed a handful of times. The V call is TRBV12-3 or TRBV12-4, the J call TRBJ1-2; 10 bases are a match to TRBD1. The CDR3 sequence is 18 residues long. V was pared by 3 bases and J by 3 bases, with 13 bases of the junction left unmatched. The CDR3 is CASSFFWTGGLGDYGYTF. The CDR3 bases are TGTGCCAGCAGTTTTTTTTGGACAGGGGGATTGGGGGACTATGGCTACACCTTC.

The V call is TRBV6-1, the J call TRBJ2-1; D is perhaps TRBD2 (7 bases). The CDR3 consists of 14 residues. The V and J ends lost 10 bases and 3 bases respectively, with 16 bases between them. Germline CDR1 reads MNHNS; CDR2 reads SASEGT. The DNA of the CDR3 is TGTGCCACTGAGGAGGGGGGGATCTACAATGAGCAGTTCTTC. The encoded protein is CATEEGGIYNEQFF.

The chain couples TRBV6-6 to TRBJ1-1; 7 nucleotides align to TRBD1. V was clipped by 7 bases and J by 1 base; unmatched bases: 9. The CDR3 totals 15 residues. Germline values: CDR1 MNHNY, CDR2 SVGAGI (reference sequence). The DNA for the CDR3 is TGTGCCAGCAAGCTAACAGGGGCTACGAACACTGAAGCTTTCTTT. Translation gives CASKLTGATNTEAFF.

On this clonotype: A read error may account for a junction end that differs from germline. The chain's CDR3 is CATSDSGLTRELFF. The CDR3 DNA reads as TGTGCCACCAGTGATTCGGGACTCACCAGGGAGCTGTTTTTT. V and J are TRBV24-1 and TRBJ2-2; tentatively, D is TRBD2 (6 bases). CDR1 is KGHDR, CDR2 SFDVKD, per germline. The CDR3 extends over 14 amino acids.

The chain recombines TRBV19 with TRBJ2-2; tentative D call: TRBD1 (6 bases). The CDR3 totals 15 residues. The V and J ends lost 1 base and 4 bases respectively, with 10 bases between them. Germline loops: CDR1 LNHDA, CDR2 SQIVND (reference sequence). The CDR3 DNA sequence: TGTGCCAGTAGTATAGGACAGGCGAGCACCGGGGAGCTGTTTTTT. Translation gives CASSIGQASTGELFF.

The J gene is TRBJ2-6, the V gene TRBV6-5; no clear D gene. Between the trimmed V and J ends, which lost 0 bases and 0 bases, there was a span of 6 bases. The CDR3 is made up of 16 amino acids. CDR1 and CDR2 from the germline V gene are MNHEY and SVGAGI. CDR3 region: CASSYSMPSGANVLTF. The DNA for the CDR3 is TGTGCCAGCAGTTACTCGATGCCCTCTGGGGCCAACGTCCTGACTTTC.

Only a few counts were recorded for this clonotype. The chain has TRBV6-2 or TRBV6-3 and TRBJ2-7; TRBD1 matches 10 bases. The CDR3 length is 14 residues. V lost 5 bases and J lost 5; bases outside the gene matches: 6. Germline values: CDR1 MNHEY, CDR2 SVGEGT. The CDR3 here is CASSAGTGVHEQYV. The CDR3 region has the DNA TGTGCCAGCAGTGCCGGGACAGGGGTCCACGAGCAGTACGTC.

The V and J genes are TRBV10-2 and TRBJ2-5, with 8 bases matching TRBD1. The J segment lost 5 bases and the V segment lost 3 bases, leaving 8 bases of the junction unmatched. The CDR3 covers 15 residues. CDR1 is WSHSY and CDR2 is SAAADI in the germline V gene. In DNA form, the CDR3 reads TGCGCCAGCAGTGATACCCAGGGGGCGGGTGAGACCCAGTACTTC. Translating it yields CASSDTQGAGETQYF.

In regard to this clonotype: Being one base from a much bigger clone, this may be a read error. The V and J genes are TRBV7-2 and TRBJ2-7, with unresolved D. Germline V CDR1 and CDR2: SGHTA, FQGNSA. The CDR3 totals 16 residues. V was clipped by 5 bases and J by 2 bases, with 19 bases between them. CDR3 in DNA: TGTGCCAGCAGCGAGACCATCGCAGGCCTCACCTACGAGCAGTACTTC. Translation: CASSETIAGLTYEQYF.

This clonotype was seen just once. The chain is built from TRBV29-1 and TRBJ1-4; D ambiguous. The V gene's germline CDR1 is SQVTM and CDR2 ANQGSEA. There are 13 residues in the CDR3. Trimming left V 5 bases short and J 4 bases short, with 11 bases between. CDR3 loop: CSVTNGINEKLFF. The CDR3 DNA is TGCAGCGTTACAAACGGAATTAATGAAAAACTGTTTTTT.

This clonotype was seen many times. The V and J genes are TRBV4-3 and TRBJ2-1; either TRBD1 or TRBD2 may supply D (6 bases each). With 3 bases removed from V and 6 bases from J, the gap between germline ends came to 15 bases. Germline V gene data show CDR1 as LGHNA and CDR2 as YSLEER. The CDR3 spans 15 residues. The CDR3 bases are TGCGCCAGCAGCCAGGACTTAGGGGGGATCAATGAGCAGTTCTTC. Encoded protein: CASSQDLGGINEQFF.

This chain links TRBV27 with TRBJ1-2; weak D call: TRBD1 (5 bases). CDR3 length: 14 residues. Trimming removed 4 bases from V and 8 bases from J, with 17 bases in between. From germline, CDR1 is MNHEY and CDR2 SMNVEV (reference sequence). The CDR3 region is CASSSRRAPGGYTF. DNA for the CDR3: TGTGCCAGCAGTTCCCGCAGGGCTCCGGGCGGCTACACCTTC.

V and J are TRBV11-2 and TRBJ1-2; TRBD1 might be the D (5 bases). The V gene lost 3 bases and the J gene lost 4 bases, with 15 bases spanning the gap. Germline CDR1 and CDR2: SGHAT and FQNNGV. The CDR3 sequence is 15 residues long. The CDR3 DNA reads as TGTGCCAGCAGCTTGGGGGGATCCCCCCTCTATGGCTACACCTTC. Residues: CASSLGGSPLYGYTF.

A few counts support this clonotype. V is TRBV7-3 and J is TRBJ2-4, with D unresolved. Germline CDR1 reads SGHTA; CDR2 reads FQGTGA. Trimming cost V 8 bases and J 0 bases, with 17 bases left between them. This CDR3 contains 16 residues. Here the CDR3 reads CASCLRDPLAKNIQYF. The CDR3 nucleotides read TGTGCCAGCTGCCTTAGAGATCCCTTAGCCAAAAACATTCAGTACTTC.

This clonotype was seen repeatedly, ten times or more. The chain employs TRBV7-6 and TRBJ2-2; 7 bases are shared with TRBD1. The junction had 7 bases not matched to a gene; V was cut back by 11 bases and J by 1 base. Germline-derived CDR1 and CDR2 are SGHVS and FNYEAQ. The CDR3 sequence is 14 residues long. This CDR3 reads CAVEGALNTGELFF. CDR3 nucleotides: TGTGCCGTCGAGGGGGCCCTGAACACCGGGGAGCTGTTTTTT.

This CDR3 is CASSQEFQSVGVYGYTF. As DNA, the CDR3 is TGCGCCAGCAGCCAAGAGTTCCAGTCAGTTGGAGTTTATGGCTACACCTTC. The rearrangement uses TRBV4-1 and TRBJ1-2, with D uncertain. V was shortened by 0 bases and J by 5 bases, with 19 bases between the two germline ends. Germline-derived CDR1 and CDR2 are MGHRA and YSYEKL. There are 17 residues in the CDR3.

This clonotype was seen a few times. This rearrangement joins TRBV7-9 to TRBJ2-1; D is unclear. Trimming took 2 bases from V and 4 from J, leaving 9 bases between them. Germline V gene lookup returns CDR1 SEHNR and CDR2 FQNEAQ (reference sequence). The CDR3 has 14 amino acids. CDR3 in DNA: TGTGCCAGCAGCTTAAGGGTTAAGTACAATGAGCAGTTCTTC. The encoded protein is CASSLRVKYNEQFF.

This clonotype was detected a few times. The chain employs TRBV7-9 and TRBJ1-1, with no clear D. Trimming took 6 bases from V and 1 from J, leaving 15 bases between them. This CDR3 has 15 amino acids. The V gene's germline CDR1 is SEHNR and CDR2 FQNEAQ (reference sequence). In nucleotides, the CDR3 is TGTGCCAGCAGGGGTCCGAGAAGAAAGAACACTGAAGCTTTCTTT. As protein: CASRGPRRKNTEAFF. The whole variable domain, filled in from reference TRBV7-9 and TRBJ1-1, reads DTGVSQNPRHKITKRGQNVTFRCDPISEHNRLYWYRQTLGQGPEFLTYFQNEAQLEKSRLLSDRFSAERPKGSFSTLEIQRTEQGDSAMYLCASRGPRRKNTEAFFGQGTRLTVV.

The V gene is TRBV6-6, the J gene TRBJ1-2, with D tentatively TRBD1 (5 bases). Trimming took 2 bases from V and 0 from J, leaving 25 bases between them. This CDR3 comprises 20 residues. In germline, CDR1 is MNHNY, CDR2 SVGAGI (reference sequence). The CDR3: CASSYANRGGLSDPNYGYTF. In DNA form, the CDR3 reads TGTGCCAGCAGTTACGCTAACCGTGGGGGGTTATCCGATCCTAACTATGGCTACACCTTC.

The rearrangement uses TRBV29-1 and TRBJ1-4, with TRBD1 identical over 8 bases. J was trimmed by 5 bases and V by 4 bases; bases with no gene match: 9. CDR1 and CDR2 (germline): SQVTM, ANQGSEA. The length of the CDR3 is 15 residues. As DNA, the CDR3 is TGCAGCGTTGGTTTAAGGGACAGGACAAATGAAAAACTGTTTTTT. Amino acids: CSVGLRDRTNEKLFF.

The chain uses TRBV7-9 and TRBJ2-3; 12 nucleotides align to TRBD2. The CDR3 consists of 16 residues. V lost 4 bases and J lost 4; bases outside the gene matches: 6. Per germline, CDR1 SEHNR and CDR2 FQNEAQ (reference sequence). CDR3: CASSYPSGGAPDTQYF. DNA for the CDR3: TGTGCCAGCAGCTATCCTAGCGGGGGGGCGCCAGATACGCAGTATTTT.

The chain uses TRBV5-5 and TRBJ1-6, with D possibly TRBD1 on 5 matching bases. Between the trimmed V and J ends, which lost 4 bases and 7 bases, there was a span of 18 bases. The CDR3 consists of 16 residues. Germline V gene data show CDR1 as SGHKS and CDR2 as YYEKEE (reference sequence). Here the CDR3 reads CASSHPGGAENSPLHF. CDR3 nucleotides: TGTGCCAGCAGCCACCCGGGCGGGGCGGAGAATTCACCCCTCCACTTT.